A single sample gave rise to the 25 T cell receptor beta chains below, sequenced in a study of spatial heterogeneity in lung cancer. Time point indicated: blood at routine non-recurrence follow-up after resection. TCRdb reprocessed the 5' RACE reads via MiXCR and lists one record per CDR3 protein. The table has over 95,000 distinct CDR3 sequences, 9.5% to 14% seen once; the top ten hold 20% to 25%. The source material was PBMCs, sampled at follow-up. Receptor source: a female donor with early-stage non-small cell lung cancer.

This clonotype was seen more than once but under ten times. This sequence joins TRBV27 and TRBJ2-4; no firm D call. Germline CDR1 is MNHEY and CDR2 is SMNVEV (reference sequence). The CDR3 covers 16 residues. Trimming took 5 bases from V and 0 from J, leaving 14 bases between them. The CDR3 sequence is CASSPTRTIAKNIQYF. The CDR3 DNA reads as TGTGCCAGCAGTCCTACCCGGACGATAGCCAAAAACATTCAGTACTTC.

This clonotype was seen ten or more times. The J gene is TRBJ2-3, the V gene TRBV29-1, with 10 nucleotides matching TRBD2. The CDR3 has 17 amino acids. The V and J ends lost 6 bases and 4 bases, in that order; junction bases with no gene match: 16. CDR1 is SQVTM, CDR2 ANQGSEA, per germline. The CDR3 region is CSVAGSGRALVADTQYF. CDR3 in DNA: TGCAGCGTCGCGGGAAGCGGGAGGGCCTTGGTTGCAGATACGCAGTATTTT.

This clonotype has just a few counts. The chain has TRBV6-6 and TRBJ1-2; D gene unclear. The CDR3 is 12 residues long. Germline values: CDR1 MNHNY, CDR2 SVGAGI (reference sequence). The V end was cut by 5 bases, the J end by 7 bases, with 11 bases between. The CDR3 loop reads CASSAQDSGYTF. Written as DNA, the CDR3 is TGTGCCAGCAGTGCTCAGGATTCTGGCTACACCTTC.

The chain is built from TRBV11-2 and TRBJ2-3; no clear D gene. V dropped 0 bases and J dropped 10 bases, with 11 bases sitting between them. Looked up from germline, CDR1 is SGHAT and CDR2 is FQNNGV. This CDR3 has 13 amino acids. Here the CDR3 reads CASSLDMGHPQYF. The CDR3 bases are TGTGCCAGCAGCTTAGATATGGGCCACCCGCAGTATTTT.

This clonotype appeared a few times. The V gene is TRBV2, the J gene TRBJ2-1, with TRBD2 matching 12 bases. The V and J ends lost 8 bases and 4 bases, in that order; junction bases with no gene match: 6. From germline, CDR1 is SNHLY and CDR2 FYNNEI. The CDR3 has 15 residues. In nucleotides, the CDR3 is TGTGCCAGCCGGGGACTAGCGGGCTTGTACAATGAGCAGTTCTTC. Protein product: CASRGLAGLYNEQFF.

CDR3 protein: CASSFWADLNTGELFF. CDR3 nucleotides: TGTGCCAGCAGCTTTTGGGCAGACCTAAACACCGGGGAGCTGTTTTTT. V usage is TRBV11-2 and J usage is TRBJ2-2; D call uncertain. Looked up from germline, CDR1 is SGHAT and CDR2 is FQNNGV. The CDR3 spans 16 residues. Trimming stripped 3 bases from V and 2 bases from J, with 13 bases between.

This clonotype was counted many times. The CDR3 spells CASSPHQETQYF. The CDR3, as DNA: TGTGCCTCCAGCCCCCACCAAGAGACCCAGTACTTC. The chain couples TRBV12-3 or TRBV12-4 to TRBJ2-5; D remains unclear. Trimming left V 11 bases short and J 0 bases short, with 10 bases between. This CDR3 spans 12 amino acids.

At least ten counts were recorded for this clonotype. The rearrangement links TRBV28 to TRBJ1-6, with no clear D. The V end was cut by 6 bases, the J end by 7 bases, with 16 bases between. Germline CDR1 is MDHEN and CDR2 is SYDVKM. This CDR3 has 15 residues. CDR3 loop: CASSRAPGVNSPLHF. The DNA of the CDR3 is TGTGCCAGCAGCCGGGCACCCGGGGTAAATTCACCCCTCCACTTT.

This clonotype was counted once. The chain is built from TRBV13 and TRBJ2-3; D gene ambiguous. The germline V gene has CDR1 PRHDT and CDR2 FYEKMQ (reference sequence). The CDR3 sequence is 15 residues long. V lost 3 bases, J lost 0 bases, and 10 bases lay in between. The CDR3 is CASSFYRPSTDTQYF. CDR3 DNA: TGTGCCAGCAGCTTCTATAGACCAAGCACAGATACGCAGTATTTT.

This clonotype was seen more than once but under ten times. The V gene is TRBV5-1, the J gene TRBJ2-3, with 9 nucleotides matching TRBD2. V lost 0 bases, J lost 1 base, and 3 bases stayed unmatched. CDR1 is SGHRS and CDR2 is YFSETQ in the germline V gene. The length of the CDR3 is 16 residues. Here the CDR3 DNA reads TGCGCCAGCAGCTTGGGGCAGCGGGAGGGCACAGATACGCAGTATTTT. Protein: CASSLGQREGTDTQYF.

This clonotype was seen a few times. The CDR3 is CASSVQGVGTDTQYF. CDR3 nucleotide sequence: TGTGCCAGCAGTGTGCAGGGGGTCGGAACAGATACGCAGTATTTT. The chain recombines TRBV2 with TRBJ2-3; 7 bases map to TRBD1. The CDR3 extends over 15 amino acids. The germline V gene has CDR1 SNHLY and CDR2 FYNNEI. The J segment lost 3 bases and the V segment lost 4 bases, leaving 7 bases of the junction unmatched.

The CDR3 is CASSRDRTYNEQFF. CDR3 nucleotide sequence: TGCGCCAGCAGCCGGGACAGAACCTACAATGAGCAGTTCTTC. V is TRBV4-1 and J is TRBJ2-1; TRBD1 agrees at 7 bases. The J segment lost 2 bases and the V segment lost 4 bases, leaving 2 bases of the junction unmatched. The CDR3 contains 14 residues. Per the germline V gene, CDR1 is MGHRA and CDR2 is YSYEKL.

The table lists this clonotype with a few counts. This chain connects TRBV5-5 to TRBJ1-2; 9 bases match TRBD1. In germline, CDR1 is SGHKS, CDR2 YYEKEE (reference sequence). V trimming: 4 bases; J trimming: 7 bases; junction bases outside the gene matches: 14. The CDR3 length is 16 residues. CDR3 loop: CASSLPSGQGVSGYTF. The CDR3 DNA reads TGTGCCAGCAGCCTCCCCTCGGGACAGGGAGTTTCTGGCTACACCTTC.

The sample holds many counts of this clonotype. This chain connects TRBV6-6 to TRBJ1-4; D call uncertain. V lost 7 bases, J lost 1 base, and 10 bases lay in between. Germline loops: CDR1 MNHNY, CDR2 SVGAGI (reference sequence). The CDR3 loop spans 14 amino acids. The CDR3, as DNA: TGTGCCAGCAATACCAGGAAAACTAATGAAAAACTGTTTTTT. Translated, it gives CASNTRKTNEKLFF.

This clonotype was picked up many times. This rearrangement joins TRBV9 to TRBJ2-3, with 11 bases that match TRBD2. Germline assignment: CDR1 SGDLS and CDR2 YYNGEE. CDR3 length: 15 amino acids. V dropped 7 bases and J dropped 4; count of bases not matched to a gene: 8. The CDR3 loop reads CASGLAGGGSDTQYF. The CDR3 region has the DNA TGTGCCAGCGGATTAGCGGGAGGGGGCTCAGATACGCAGTATTTT.

The rearrangement joins TRBV10-3 to TRBJ2-4; the D gene is possibly TRBD1 (5 bases). Trimming stripped 4 bases from V and 0 bases from J, with 7 bases between. The V gene's germline CDR1 is ENHRY and CDR2 SYGVKD. The CDR3 spans 14 residues. CDR3 in amino acids: CAISGQGAKNIQYF. The CDR3 DNA reads as TGTGCCATCAGTGGTCAGGGAGCCAAAAACATTCAGTACTTC.

This clonotype has more than one count but fewer than ten. This chain links TRBV7-2 with TRBJ2-3, with D perhaps TRBD1 (5 bases). From germline, CDR1 is SGHTA and CDR2 FQGNSA. The CDR3 is 13 residues long. Between the trimmed V and J ends, which lost 8 bases and 3 bases, there was a span of 12 bases. In DNA, the CDR3 is TGTGCCAGCCAAAGGGGTTGGACAGATACGCAGTATTTT. Amino acids: CASQRGWTDTQYF. Together with reference TRBV7-2 and TRBJ2-3, the CDR3 gives the full variable domain: GAGVSQSPSNKVTEKGKDVELRCDPISGHTALYWYRQSLGQGLEFLIYFQGNSAPDKSGLPSDRFSAERTGGSVSTLTIQRTQQEDSAVYLCASQRGWTDTQYFGPGTRLTVL.

This clonotype came up many times. The J gene is TRBJ2-3, the V gene TRBV12-3 or TRBV12-4, with a tentative D call TRBD1 (6 bases). The CDR3 runs to 18 residues. The germline V and J ends were trimmed by 2 bases and 9 bases, with 27 bases remaining between them. The chain's CDR3 is CASSLFLGSPGQSKTQYF. The CDR3 DNA is TGTGCCAGCAGTTTATTCCTAGGGTCACCGGGACAATCTAAAACGCAGTATTTT.

This clonotype has more than one count but fewer than ten. V is TRBV10-3 and J is TRBJ1-5; 10 bases agree with TRBD1. Germline CDR1 and CDR2: ENHRY and SYGVKD. This CDR3 is 15 amino acids long. V lost 2 bases, J lost 6 bases, and 4 bases stayed unmatched. The CDR3 reads CAISEPGTGVQPQHF. The CDR3 nucleotides read TGTGCCATCAGTGAGCCTGGGACAGGGGTTCAGCCCCAGCATTTT.

This chain connects TRBV5-1 to TRBJ2-1, with a weak D call TRBD2 (6 bases). Between the trimmed V and J ends, which lost 0 bases and 0 bases, there was a span of 13 bases. The CDR3 consists of 17 residues. Germline V gene sequence: CDR1 SGHRS, CDR2 YFSETQ. In nucleotides, the CDR3 is TGCGCCAGCAGCTTGGAACCCGGGACTGGCTCCTACAATGAGCAGTTCTTC. Translated, it gives CASSLEPGTGSYNEQFF.

V usage is TRBV3-1 and J usage is TRBJ1-2; possibly TRBD1 for D (5 bases). V dropped 1 base and J dropped 3 bases, with 12 bases sitting between them. The CDR3 is made up of 15 amino acids. Germline-derived CDR1 and CDR2 are LGHDT and YNNKEL (reference sequence). The CDR3 spells CASSQGAQVHYGYTF. CDR3 sequence (DNA): TGTGCCAGCAGCCAAGGCGCACAGGTCCACTATGGCTACACCTTC.

This clonotype was counted between two and nine times. This chain uses TRBV5-1 with TRBJ2-1, with 9 bases lining up with TRBD2. Trimming took 0 bases from V and 4 from J; bases not matched to a gene: 2. The CDR3 length is 15 residues. Germline lookup yields CDR1 SGHRS and CDR2 YFSETQ. The chain's CDR3 is CASSLEAGGYNEQFF. The CDR3 bases are TGCGCCAGCAGCTTGGAAGCGGGAGGATACAATGAGCAGTTCTTC.

This clonotype has more than one count but fewer than ten. The chain joins TRBV9 to TRBJ2-1; D may match TRBD1 or TRBD2 (5 bases each). CDR1 is SGDLS, CDR2 YYNGEE, per germline. This CDR3 has 16 amino acids. Trimming cost V 4 bases and J 6 bases, with 20 bases left between them. The CDR3 sequence is CASSPALRDAPNEQFF. The DNA for the CDR3 is TGTGCCAGCAGCCCAGCCCTACGGGACGCTCCCAATGAGCAGTTCTTC. Complete variable domain (other parts from reference TRBV9 and TRBJ2-1): DSGVTQTPKHLITATGQRVTLRCSPRSGDLSVYWYQQSLDQGLQFLIQYYNGEERAKGNILERFSAQQFPDLHSELNLSSLELGDSALYFCASSPALRDAPNEQFFGPGTRLTVL.

V and J are TRBV5-1 and TRBJ2-6; 10 positions match TRBD2. This CDR3 has 18 residues. Trimming cost V 4 bases and J 0 bases; bases outside gene matches: 7. Germline CDR1 reads SGHRS; CDR2 reads YFSETQ. Here the CDR3 DNA reads TGCGCCAGCAGCAAGCTAGCGGGAGTGATCTCTGGGGCCAACGTCCTGACTTTC. Translation gives CASSKLAGVISGANVLTF.

This clonotype was counted only a few times. This chain connects TRBV19 to TRBJ1-5; 7 bases map to TRBD1. V lost 6 bases, J lost 7 bases, and 9 bases stayed unmatched. CDR1 is LNHDA and CDR2 is SQIVND in the germline V gene (reference sequence). The CDR3 has 14 residues. The CDR3: CASRPGTAPQPQHF. The CDR3 nucleotides are TGTGCCAGTAGGCCCGGGACAGCCCCCCAGCCCCAGCATTTT.